The 18 T cell receptor beta chains in this list originate from one sample, sequenced in a study of identical twins. TCRdb re-called the 5' RACE reads with MiXCR, one entry per CDR3 protein. Found here are some 440,000 distinct CDR3 sequences, 24% of them singletons; the top ten hold over 2.5%. These records were also assigned to another study, of T cells expressing NK-cell markers.

Sequencing was done on a sample of CD4+ T cells sorted from blood. The receptor set was obtained from a woman aged 18-30 years in good health.

Only a few counts were recorded for this clonotype. The CDR3 sequence is CASSPLQGINEQFF. CDR3 in DNA: TGTGCCAGCTCACCACTCCAGGGAATAAATGAGCAGTTCTTC. This chain connects TRBV18 to TRBJ2-1, with D possibly TRBD1 on 5 matching bases. There are 14 residues in the CDR3. V was pared by 1 base and J by 7 bases, with 11 bases between. Germline-derived CDR1 and CDR2 are KGHSH and LQKENI.

This clonotype has a handful of counts. The V call is TRBV20-1, the J call TRBJ2-1; 9 nucleotides line up with TRBD2. Germline values: CDR1 DFQATT, CDR2 SNEGSKA (reference sequence). The CDR3 has 15 residues. V shed 6 bases and J 7 bases; nucleotides not matched to a gene: 13. In DNA, the CDR3 is TGCAGTGCAACGATGCAGCGGGGGGCGGTGAATGAGCAGTTCTTC. It specifies CSATMQRGAVNEQFF.

V usage is TRBV12-3 or TRBV12-4 and J usage is TRBJ1-4; D not resolved. Trimming left V 5 bases short and J 4 bases short, with 8 bases between. The CDR3 has 13 residues. As DNA, the CDR3 is TGTGCCAGCAGTCCCCCCGGTAATGAAAAACTGTTTTTT. Residues: CASSPPGNEKLFF.

This clonotype appeared a few times. The V gene is TRBV4-1, the J gene TRBJ2-7, with 10 bases fitting TRBD2. Germline trimming cut 1 base from V and 5 bases from J; bases unmatched to any gene: 8. The CDR3 is 16 residues long. Germline V gene sequence: CDR1 MGHRA, CDR2 YSYEKL. CDR3 nucleotide sequence: TGCGCCAGCAGCCAAGTCGATATGGGACTAGCGAACGAGCAGTACTTC. This translates into CASSQVDMGLANEQYF.

There are a few counts of this clonotype. This chain connects TRBV9 to TRBJ1-2; D uncertain. V shed 6 bases and J shed 2 bases, with 23 bases lying between them. The CDR3 totals 17 residues. The germline V gene encodes CDR1 SGDLS and CDR2 YYNGEE. CDR3 in DNA: TGTGCCAGCATCCAACCGGGGTGGACGGTCAAAAACTATGGCTACACCTTC. As protein: CASIQPGWTVKNYGYTF.

There are a few counts of this clonotype. The rearrangement joins TRBV7-2 to TRBJ2-1; 8 positions match TRBD2. The germline V gene encodes CDR1 SGHTA and CDR2 FQGNSA. The CDR3 sequence is 15 residues long. V was clipped by 1 base and J by 9 bases; unmatched bases: 8. The CDR3 region has the DNA TGTGCCAGCAGCTTAGATGGGACTAGTTATAGTGAGCAGTTCTTC. It translates to CASSLDGTSYSEQFF.

This rearrangement joins TRBV12-5 to TRBJ2-2, with 8 nucleotides matching TRBD1. With V trimmed by 6 bases and J by 0 bases, 18 bases remained unmatched. The CDR3 runs to 20 residues. Per germline, CDR1 LGHNT and CDR2 FRNRAP. The CDR3 spells CASGPPDRDDGGTNTGELFF. The CDR3 DNA follows: TGTGCTAGTGGCCCCCCGGACAGGGACGATGGGGGGACGAACACCGGGGAGCTGTTTTTT.

CDR3 in amino acids: CSVQTSGRGDTQYF. The CDR3 nucleotides are TGCAGCGTACAGACTAGCGGGAGGGGAGATACGCAGTATTTT. The chain recombines TRBV29-1 with TRBJ2-3, with 14 bases that match TRBD2. The V gene's germline CDR1 is SQVTM and CDR2 ANQGSEA. CDR3 length: 14 residues. Trimming cost V 6 bases and J 5 bases; bases outside gene matches: 4.

The rearrangement uses TRBV20-1 and TRBJ2-7; no firm D call. CDR3 length equals 12 residues. Trimming removed 3 bases at V and 6 bases at J, with 12 bases between. Germline CDR1 is DFQATT and CDR2 is SNEGSKA (reference sequence). Written as DNA, the CDR3 is TGCAGTGCTAGCCACTCCCTCGGCGAGCAGTACTTC. Protein product: CSASHSLGEQYF.

This clonotype was counted between two and nine times. This sequence joins TRBV7-3 and TRBJ2-1; TRBD1 agrees at 9 bases. Looked up from germline, CDR1 is SGHTA and CDR2 is FQGTGA. The CDR3 runs 14 residues. Germline trimming cut 4 bases from V and 5 bases from J; bases unmatched to any gene: 3. For the CDR3, the DNA is TGTGCCAGCAGCTGGACAGGGGATGACAATGAGCAGTTCTTC. Translated: CASSWTGDDNEQFF.

The chain has TRBV5-1 and TRBJ2-7, with D hard to call. V gave up 5 bases and J gave up 3 bases, with 12 bases separating them. The CDR3 extends over 13 amino acids. The germline V gene has CDR1 SGHRS and CDR2 YFSETQ. Here the CDR3 reads CASRDLTFYEQYF. The CDR3 DNA reads TGCGCCAGCAGAGATCTAACTTTCTACGAGCAGTACTTC.

This clonotype showed up just a few times. This rearrangement joins TRBV20-1 to TRBJ1-1, with D possibly TRBD1 on 5 matching bases. Germline assignment: CDR1 DFQATT and CDR2 SNEGSKA (reference sequence). This CDR3 comprises 15 residues. V lost 3 bases and J 5 bases, leaving 19 bases between the germline ends. The CDR3 DNA reads TGCAGTGCTAGGGTGATGGGGTCCGAGGGGACTGAAGCTTTCTTT. Its protein product is CSARVMGSEGTEAFF.

The chain couples TRBV6-2 or TRBV6-3 to TRBJ2-7; a possible D gene is TRBD1 (6 bases). V lost 2 bases and J 4 bases, leaving 15 bases between the germline ends. CDR3 length equals 15 residues. Germline CDR1 MNHEY, CDR2 SVGEGT. The CDR3 loop is CASSYEALQGYEQYF. The CDR3 nucleotides read TGTGCCAGCAGTTACGAGGCACTCCAGGGGTACGAGCAGTACTTC.

The chain joins TRBV10-3 to TRBJ2-1, with D possibly matching TRBD1 (6 bases). This CDR3 is 13 amino acids long. Germline V gene data show CDR1 as ENHRY and CDR2 as SYGVKD. V was pared by 11 bases and J by 2 bases, with 13 bases between. The CDR3 sequence: CAPGQRTYNEQFF. Written as DNA, the CDR3 is TGTGCCCCTGGACAGCGAACCTACAATGAGCAGTTCTTC.

This chain connects TRBV20-1 to TRBJ2-7, with D uncertain. Trimming took 3 bases from V and 3 from J, leaving 12 bases between them. CDR1 is DFQATT, CDR2 SNEGSKA, per germline (reference sequence). CDR3 length equals 13 residues. The CDR3 bases are TGCAGTGCTAGTATCGGCTATATCTACGAGCAGTACTTC. Protein: CSASIGYIYEQYF.

The J gene is TRBJ1-1, the V gene TRBV12-3 or TRBV12-4, with 7 bases identical to TRBD1. The CDR3 runs 14 residues. V shed 5 bases and J 4 bases; nucleotides not matched to a gene: 7. DNA of the CDR3: TGTGCCAGCAGTCTATACTCAGGGGGCACTGAAGCTTTCTTT. This translates into CASSLYSGGTEAFF.

The V call is TRBV7-9, the J call TRBJ2-1; TRBD2 matches 8 bases. CDR3 length: 16 residues. From germline, CDR1 is SEHNR and CDR2 FQNEAQ (reference sequence). V was clipped by 4 bases and J by 4 bases; unmatched bases: 9. CDR3 protein: CASSSREGRPYNEQFF. CDR3 in DNA: TGTGCCAGCAGCTCCCGGGAGGGCCGGCCGTACAATGAGCAGTTCTTC.

There are a few counts of this clonotype. The chain recombines TRBV20-1 with TRBJ2-2; 10 bases are shared with TRBD2. Germline CDR1 and CDR2: DFQATT and SNEGSKA (reference sequence). The CDR3 runs to 15 residues. V lost 5 bases and J lost 5; bases outside the gene matches: 8. CDR3 sequence reads: CSAPSIAGGTGELFF. The CDR3 DNA reads as TGCAGTGCTCCGTCCATAGCGGGAGGAACCGGGGAGCTGTTTTTT.